This TCR beta chain derives from a study of monozygotic twins with inflammatory bowel disease. Points from the study as a whole: The inverse Simpson measure of TCRbeta diversity was lower in IBD patients than in healthy co-twins.

The V gene's germline CDR1 is MRHNA and CDR2 SNTAGT. This CDR3 comprises 17 residues. With respect to this clonotype: What it recognizes is unknown.

There were eight separate reactions per sample in which cDNA was made. Both TCRalpha and TCRbeta cDNA were subjected to two nested PCRs lasting roughly 16 and 10 cycles. TCRdb re-called the 5' RACE reads; every CDR3 protein appears as one record, without DNA. This listing includes around 450,000 distinct CDR3 sequences. The rearrangement joins TRBV6-4 to TRBJ1-2; TCRdb indicates TRBD1, and absent DNA this call remains unverified. The sample comprised blood. The receptor was derived from a human donor with ulcerative colitis or Crohn's disease, or a healthy co-twin of an affected twin (not recorded which). Here the CDR3 reads CAIPRGVSGGNNYGYTF.